This TCR beta chain was observed in a study of blood T cell repertoires in COVID-19. The overall study: Samples taken during acute and convalescent COVID-19 were collected in the United States, Italy and Spain. PBMCs, B-cell-depleted T cells, or T cells provided the cDNA or gDNA that made up the material.

As processed by the authors: Reference gene primer amplification yielded estimated nucleated cell counts. TCRdb's table, derived via immunoSEQ multiplex PCR, lists solely in-frame clones and lacks some. V and J calls and clone size are those listed in that table; D and trimming were worked out from the DNA. This sample yields about 200,000 clones, of which 70% to 90% are seen a single time; 4.5% to 5% belongs to the top ten. The V end was cut by 1 base, the J end by 0 bases, with 10 bases between. The germline CDR1 and CDR2 sequences are SEHNR and FQNEAQ (reference sequence). This CDR3 has 15 residues.

The sequencing sample was made of peripheral blood. The rearrangement joins TRBV7-9 to TRBJ2-7; perhaps TRBD2 as D (5 bases). This TCR derives from a woman over 75 with acute or convalescent COVID-19. As DNA, the CDR3 is TGTGCCAGCAGCTTAGTGCGGGTAAGCTCCTACGAGCAGTACTTC. It yields the protein CASSLVRVSSYEQYF.